This entry concerns a single TCR beta chain. In the authors' methods: By means of reference gene primer amplification, nucleated cell counts were estimated. Clones were sequenced by immunoSEQ multiplex PCR, and TCRdb holds only the in-frame ones, with some missing. The V and J calls and the clone size are those of that table, but D and trimming were determined from the DNA. Of around 220,000 clones detected, roughly 80% appear once; the ten largest clones hold more than 9%. The record originates from a study of blood T cell repertoires in COVID-19. Turning to the study itself: Acute-phase and convalescent COVID-19 samples originated in the United States, Italy and Spain. Nucleic acid was either cDNA or gDNA, and it came from T cells, B-cell-depleted T cells, or PBMCs.

This sequence was found in a woman aged 80 or older with acute or convalescent COVID-19. The sequencing input was peripheral blood.

DNA for the CDR3: TGTGCCTGGAGCGGTCACAGGGAAGACACTGAAGCTTTCTTT. The encoded protein is CAWSGHREDTEAFF. The V and J genes are TRBV30 and TRBJ1-1, with a weak D call TRBD1 (6 bases). Germline CDR1 GTSNPN, CDR2 SVGIG (reference sequence). The CDR3 spans 14 residues. V lost 3 bases, J lost 3 bases, and 14 bases lay in between.